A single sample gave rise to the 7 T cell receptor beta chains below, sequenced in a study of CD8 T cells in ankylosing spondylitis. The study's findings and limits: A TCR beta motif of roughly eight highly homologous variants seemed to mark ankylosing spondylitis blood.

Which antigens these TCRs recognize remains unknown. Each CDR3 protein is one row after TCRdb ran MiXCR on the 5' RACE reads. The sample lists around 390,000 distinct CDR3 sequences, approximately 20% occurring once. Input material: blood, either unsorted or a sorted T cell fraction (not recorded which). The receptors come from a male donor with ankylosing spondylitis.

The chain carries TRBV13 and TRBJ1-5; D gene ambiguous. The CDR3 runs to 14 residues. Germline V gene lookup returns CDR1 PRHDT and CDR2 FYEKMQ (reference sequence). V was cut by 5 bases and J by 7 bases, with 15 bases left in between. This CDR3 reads CASSEGRVGQPQHF. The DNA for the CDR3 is TGTGCCAGCAGCGAAGGACGGGTGGGCCAGCCCCAGCATTTT.

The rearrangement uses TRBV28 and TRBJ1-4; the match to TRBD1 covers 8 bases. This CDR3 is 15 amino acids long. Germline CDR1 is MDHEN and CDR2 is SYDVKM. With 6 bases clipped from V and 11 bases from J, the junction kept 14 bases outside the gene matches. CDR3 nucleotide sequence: TGTGCCAGCAGCCGATCCGACAGGGGATTCGGGAAACTGTTTTTT. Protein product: CASSRSDRGFGKLFF.

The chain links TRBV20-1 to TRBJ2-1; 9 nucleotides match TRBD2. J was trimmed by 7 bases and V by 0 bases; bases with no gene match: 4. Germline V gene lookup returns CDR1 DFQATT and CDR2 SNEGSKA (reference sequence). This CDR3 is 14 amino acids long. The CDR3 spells CSAREVAGVNEQFF. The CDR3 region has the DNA TGCAGTGCTAGAGAGGTAGCGGGAGTTAATGAGCAGTTCTTC.

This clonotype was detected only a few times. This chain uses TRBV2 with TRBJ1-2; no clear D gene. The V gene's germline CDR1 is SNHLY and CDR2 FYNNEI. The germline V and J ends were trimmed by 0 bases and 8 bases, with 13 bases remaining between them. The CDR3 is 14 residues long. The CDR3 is CASSEALKSGGYTF. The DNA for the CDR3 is TGTGCCAGCAGTGAAGCTTTGAAGTCGGGAGGCTACACCTTC.

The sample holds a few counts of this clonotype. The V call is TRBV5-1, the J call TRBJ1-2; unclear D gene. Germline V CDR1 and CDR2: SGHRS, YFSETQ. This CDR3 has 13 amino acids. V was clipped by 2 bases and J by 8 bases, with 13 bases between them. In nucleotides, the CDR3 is TGCGCCAGCAGCTTACCGGGTGAGGGCGGCTACACCTTC. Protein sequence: CASSLPGEGGYTF.

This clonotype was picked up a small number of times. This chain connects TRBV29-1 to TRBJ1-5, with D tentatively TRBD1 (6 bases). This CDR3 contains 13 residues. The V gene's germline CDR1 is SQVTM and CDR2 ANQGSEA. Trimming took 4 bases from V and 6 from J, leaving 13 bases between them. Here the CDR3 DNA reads TGCAGCGTTGTTCAGGGGCAAGGTCAGCCCCAGCATTTT. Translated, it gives CSVVQGQGQPQHF.

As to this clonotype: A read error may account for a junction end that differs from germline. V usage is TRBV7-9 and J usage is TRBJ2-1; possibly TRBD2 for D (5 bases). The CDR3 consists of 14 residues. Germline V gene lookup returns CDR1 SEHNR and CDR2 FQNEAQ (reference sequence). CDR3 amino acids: CASSLGVDGVPMIF. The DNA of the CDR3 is TGTGCCAGCAGCTTAGGGGTGGACGGGGTCCCGATGATCTTC.